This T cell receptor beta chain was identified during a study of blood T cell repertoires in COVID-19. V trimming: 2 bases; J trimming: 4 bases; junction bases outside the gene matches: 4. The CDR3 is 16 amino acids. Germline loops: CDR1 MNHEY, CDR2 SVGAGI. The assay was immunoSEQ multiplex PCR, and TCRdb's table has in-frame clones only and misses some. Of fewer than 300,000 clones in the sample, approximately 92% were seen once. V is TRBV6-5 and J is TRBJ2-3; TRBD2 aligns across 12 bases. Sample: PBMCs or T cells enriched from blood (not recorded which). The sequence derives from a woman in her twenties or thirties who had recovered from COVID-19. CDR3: CASSYGASGRADTQYF. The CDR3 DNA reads TGTGCCAGCAGTTACGGCGCTAGCGGGAGGGCAGATACGCAGTATTTT.